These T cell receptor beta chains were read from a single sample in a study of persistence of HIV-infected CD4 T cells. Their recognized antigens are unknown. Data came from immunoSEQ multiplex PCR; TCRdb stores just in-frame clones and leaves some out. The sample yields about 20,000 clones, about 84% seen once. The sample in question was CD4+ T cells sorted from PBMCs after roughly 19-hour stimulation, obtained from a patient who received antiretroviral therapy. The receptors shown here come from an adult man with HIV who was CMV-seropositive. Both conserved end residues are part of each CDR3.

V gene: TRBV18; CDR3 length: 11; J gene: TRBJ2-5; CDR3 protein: CASSKEETQYF
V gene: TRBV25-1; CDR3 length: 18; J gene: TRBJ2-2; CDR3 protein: CASSEYQGRGSNTGELFF
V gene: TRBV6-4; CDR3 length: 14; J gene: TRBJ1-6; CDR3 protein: CASSEFSGASPLHF
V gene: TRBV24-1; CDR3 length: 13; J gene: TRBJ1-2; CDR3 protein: CATSDLDRDGYTF
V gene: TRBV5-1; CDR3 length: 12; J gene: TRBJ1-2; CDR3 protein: CASSLGQGAFRF
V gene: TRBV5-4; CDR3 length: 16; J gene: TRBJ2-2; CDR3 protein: CASSPQGARNTGELFF
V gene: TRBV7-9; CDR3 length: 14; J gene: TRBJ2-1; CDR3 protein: CASSPSGGYNEQFF
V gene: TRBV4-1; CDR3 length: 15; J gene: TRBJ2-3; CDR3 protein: CASSQEMGGTDTQYF
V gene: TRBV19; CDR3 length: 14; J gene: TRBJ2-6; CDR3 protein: CAASTGPGANVLTF
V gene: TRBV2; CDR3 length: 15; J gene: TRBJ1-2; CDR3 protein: CASSVSLGQGYGYTF
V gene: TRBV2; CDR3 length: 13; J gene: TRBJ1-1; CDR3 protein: CASSDREEGEAFF
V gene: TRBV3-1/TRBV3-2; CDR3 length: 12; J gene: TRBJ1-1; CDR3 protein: CASSLSGTEAFF
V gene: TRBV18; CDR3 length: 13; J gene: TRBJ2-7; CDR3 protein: CASSPRRGYEQYF
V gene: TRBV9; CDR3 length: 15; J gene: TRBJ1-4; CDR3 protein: CASSVEGLISEKLFF
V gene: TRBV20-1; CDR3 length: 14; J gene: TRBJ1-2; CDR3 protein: CSASRTGRGGGYTF
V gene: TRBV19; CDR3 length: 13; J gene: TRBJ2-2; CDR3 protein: CASSIANTGELFF
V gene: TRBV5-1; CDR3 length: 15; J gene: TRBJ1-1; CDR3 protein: CASSLSSTGDTEAFF
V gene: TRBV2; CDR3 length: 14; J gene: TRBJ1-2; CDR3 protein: CASSDAALVYGYTF
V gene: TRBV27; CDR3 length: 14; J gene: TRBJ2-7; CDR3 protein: CASSLSRPFGEQYF
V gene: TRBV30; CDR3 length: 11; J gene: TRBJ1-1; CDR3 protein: CAWVGNTEAFF
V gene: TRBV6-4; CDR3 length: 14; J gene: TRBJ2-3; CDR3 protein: CASSMRGGTDTQYF
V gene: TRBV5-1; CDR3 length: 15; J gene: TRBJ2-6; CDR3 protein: CASSSRGPGANVLTF
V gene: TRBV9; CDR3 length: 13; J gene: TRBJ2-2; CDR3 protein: CASSYRSTGELFF
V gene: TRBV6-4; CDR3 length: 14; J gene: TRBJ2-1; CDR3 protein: CASSDRGGDNEQFF
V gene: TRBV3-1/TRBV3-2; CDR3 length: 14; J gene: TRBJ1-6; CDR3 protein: CASSPGQGNSPLHF
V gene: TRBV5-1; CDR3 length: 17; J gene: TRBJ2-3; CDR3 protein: CASSPGLAGGASDTQYF
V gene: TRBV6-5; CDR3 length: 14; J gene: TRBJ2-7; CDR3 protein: CASSMGGSSYEQYF
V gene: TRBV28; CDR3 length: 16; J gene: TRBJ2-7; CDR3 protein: CASSPPWSLGTYEQYF
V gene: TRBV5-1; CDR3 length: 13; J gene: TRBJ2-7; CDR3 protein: CASSLGSTVEQYF
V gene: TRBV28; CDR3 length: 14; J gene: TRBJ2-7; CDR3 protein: CASSAAGQGGEQYF
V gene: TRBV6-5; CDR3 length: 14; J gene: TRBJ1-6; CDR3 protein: CASSYSRNNSPLHF
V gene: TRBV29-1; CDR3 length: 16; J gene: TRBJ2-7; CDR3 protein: CSARGTGAKSSYEQYF
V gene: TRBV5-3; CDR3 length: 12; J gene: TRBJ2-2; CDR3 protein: CARSSNTGELFF
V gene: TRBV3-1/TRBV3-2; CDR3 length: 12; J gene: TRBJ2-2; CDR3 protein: CASSFNTGELFF
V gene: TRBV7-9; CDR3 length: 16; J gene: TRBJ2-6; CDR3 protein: CASSSLDFSGANVLTF
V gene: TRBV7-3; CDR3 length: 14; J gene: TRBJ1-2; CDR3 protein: CASSPGIPGYGYTF
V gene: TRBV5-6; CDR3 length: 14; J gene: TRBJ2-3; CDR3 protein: CASSLVRGSDTQYF
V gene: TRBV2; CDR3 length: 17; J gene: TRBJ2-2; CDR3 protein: CASKKDFASGHTGELFF
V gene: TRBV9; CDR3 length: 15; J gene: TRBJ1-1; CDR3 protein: CASSLSWGTNTEAFF
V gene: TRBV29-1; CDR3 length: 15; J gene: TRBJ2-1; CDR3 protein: CSVRYAGQQYNEQFF
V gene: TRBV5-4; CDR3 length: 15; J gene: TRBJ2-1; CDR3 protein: CASSFPGLANNEQFF